What follows is one TCR beta chain and its context. Its antigen is undetermined. TCRdb keeps only in-frame clones here, not all; method: immunoSEQ multiplex PCR. This table holds over 15,000 clones, 95% to 98% found once. This specimen belongs to a study of monozygotic twins with cystic fibrosis. General study results and limits: Nucleotide-identical clonotype sharing was significantly higher within monozygotic CF twin pairs than between unrelated CF individuals. V usage most resembled the co-twin in 13 of 16 pairs.

V dropped 5 bases and J dropped 7; count of bases not matched to a gene: 2. This CDR3 region has 13 residues. CDR1 is SGHAT, CDR2 FQNNGV, per germline. Sequenced material: blood. The chain recombines TRBV11-2 with TRBJ1-6; 7 positions match TRBD1. The source is a woman aged 25 to 39 with cystic fibrosis. CDR3 loop: CASSGQVNSPLHF. The CDR3 bases are TGTGCCAGCAGCGGACAGGTGAATTCACCCCTCCACTTT.